This T cell receptor beta chain was sequenced for a study of regulatory T cells in long-lasting Graves disease. About the study: Newly diagnosed Graves' patients had under 3 months of antithyroid drugs. The study, taken as a whole, reports: Accuracy could have been hurt by small sample size. Shared public clonotypes totalled approximately 3,000 in persistent patients, compared with about 990 in new patients. TRBV28 was favored in persistent disease, as were TRBJ1-2 and TRBJ2-5.

This CDR3 has 13 amino acids. V trimming: 2 bases; J trimming: 9 bases; junction bases outside the gene matches: 9. CDR1 is GTSNPN and CDR2 is SVGIG in the germline V gene (reference sequence). Time point reported: newly diagnosed GD, antithyroid drugs for less than 3 months. PBMC RNA was the source of the TCR library. Relying on iRepertoire HTBI primers and Arm-PCR of CDR3 regions, the team built TCR beta libraries. TCRdb called the multiplex PCR reads again in MiXCR, with one record for every CDR3 protein. The table has approximately 300,000 distinct CDR3 sequences, over 15% seen once. This clonotype was recorded many times. Its antigen remains unidentified.

Sequenced material: peripheral blood mononuclear cells (PBMCs), taken at new diagnosis, from a patient treated with antithyroid drugs. The chain joins TRBV30 to TRBJ1-1, with 7 bases identical to TRBD1. This TCR was sampled from a female donor with Graves disease. In nucleotides, the CDR3 is TGTGCCTGGAGTCCGGCGGGGACAGATAAAGCTTTCTTT. This gives the protein CAWSPAGTDKAFF.